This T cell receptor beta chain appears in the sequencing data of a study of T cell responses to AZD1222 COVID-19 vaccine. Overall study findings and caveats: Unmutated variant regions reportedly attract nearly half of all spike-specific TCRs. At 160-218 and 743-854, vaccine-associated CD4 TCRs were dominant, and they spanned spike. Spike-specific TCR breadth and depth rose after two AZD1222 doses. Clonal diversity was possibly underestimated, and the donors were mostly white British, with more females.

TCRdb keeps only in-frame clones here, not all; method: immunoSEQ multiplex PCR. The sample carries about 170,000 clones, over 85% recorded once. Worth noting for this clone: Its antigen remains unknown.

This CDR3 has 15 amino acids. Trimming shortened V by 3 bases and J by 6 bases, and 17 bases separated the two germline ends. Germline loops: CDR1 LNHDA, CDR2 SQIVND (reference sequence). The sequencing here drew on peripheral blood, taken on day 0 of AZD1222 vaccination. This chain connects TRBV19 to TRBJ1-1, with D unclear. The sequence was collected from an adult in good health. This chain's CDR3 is CASSIKGAGFAEAFF. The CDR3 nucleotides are TGTGCCAGTAGTATTAAGGGTGCGGGGTTCGCTGAAGCTTTCTTT.